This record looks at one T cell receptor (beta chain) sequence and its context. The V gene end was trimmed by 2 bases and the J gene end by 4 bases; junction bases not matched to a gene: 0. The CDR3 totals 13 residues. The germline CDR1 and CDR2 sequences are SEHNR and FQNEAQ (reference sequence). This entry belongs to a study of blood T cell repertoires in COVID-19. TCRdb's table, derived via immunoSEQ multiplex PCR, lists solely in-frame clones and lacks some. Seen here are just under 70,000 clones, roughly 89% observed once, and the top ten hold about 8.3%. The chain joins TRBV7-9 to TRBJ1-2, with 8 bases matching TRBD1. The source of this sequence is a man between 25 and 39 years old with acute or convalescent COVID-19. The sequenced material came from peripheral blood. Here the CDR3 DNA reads TGTGCCAGCAGCTTAACAGGGGGCTATGGCTACACCTTC. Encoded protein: CASSLTGGYGYTF.